The TCR beta chain under discussion was sequenced for a study of technical replicates of blood from several donors. Libraries were prepared by immunoSEQ multiplex PCR; TCRdb keeps only in-frame clonotypes and omits some of them. The sample consists of around 80,000 clones, 91% of them appearing once. The sample taken for sequencing was T cells isolated from PBMCs. This TCR was sampled from a human donor in good health.

In DNA form, the CDR3 reads TGCGCCAGCAGTGACAGACTAGCCAAAAACATTCAGTACTTC. Translation gives CASSDRLAKNIQYF. This chain links TRBV5-1 with TRBJ2-4; D perhaps matches TRBD1 (5 bases). CDR1 and CDR2 from the germline V gene are SGHRS and YFSETQ. The V gene lost 5 bases and the J gene lost 0 bases, with 9 bases spanning the gap. This CDR3 has 14 amino acids. The entire variable domain, with the rest obtained from reference TRBV5-1 and TRBJ2-4, is as follows: KAGVTQTPRYLIKTRGQQVTLSCSPISGHRSVSWYQQTPGQGLQFLFEYFSETQRNKGNFPGRFSGRQFSNSRSEMNVSTLELGDSALYLCASSDRLAKNIQYFGAGTRLSVL.